Described below is a single TCR beta chain sequence and its context. The antigen it recognizes is unknown. No qualities accompany the bases; no much larger clone lies one base away. This entry is derived from a study of glioma-infiltrating T cells (dated by TCRdb to 2016 to 2017). Context from the whole study: Low-grade gliomas were represented by WHO grade II oligodendrogliomas or astrocytomas, and glioblastomas were represented by WHO grade IV tumors that were sampled at initial rather than recurrent diagnosis. To measure divergence between tissue and blood T-cell populations, each tissue-infiltrating repertoire was compared with the peripheral blood repertoire of the same patient. Blood libraries targeted roughly 4.5- to 10-fold sequencing coverage of 750,000 to 1,000,000 peripheral T cells. Before surgery, glioma patients were given dexamethasone for six or fewer days. TCR alpha- and beta-chain repertoires were sequenced from glioma tissue, non-neoplastic brain tissue and matched peripheral blood mononuclear cells. Three low-grade glioma patients, roughly eight primary glioblastoma patients, and three non-glioma patients who contributed non-neoplastic brain tissue made up the paired cohort. Summary of the overall study and its limitations: VJ-independent divergence between tissue and blood was below expectation in non-neoplastic patients but above expectation in all gliomas, especially low-grade gliomas. Patients with low tissue-blood divergence were marked by a signature set of shared blood CDR3 motifs, and that set was depleted in highly divergent patients. The group comparisons were based on small numbers of patients: three non-neoplastic, three low-grade glioma and about eight glioblastoma patients. Tissue and blood shared very few CDR3 sequences, a result attributed to high CDR3 diversity and limited sampling.

CDR1 and CDR2 are drawn from the germline V gene: SGHTA, FQGNSA. CDR3 length: 17 amino acids, cysteine to phenylalanine. Just CDR3 DNA is preserved here, 51 bases in frame from base 1. Relative to germline, V is 1 base shorter and J is 0 bases shorter, with 13 bases between their ends. Immediately after resection, surgical brain or tumor specimens were cryofrozen in liquid nitrogen, and peripheral blood cells were collected at the same time. TCR alpha and beta CDR3 regions were amplified with the iRepertoire nested amplicon-rescue multiplex PCR (arm-PCR) platform from RNA. One-step reverse transcription and amplification used roughly 100-400 ng of tissue mRNA or PBMC total RNA as input. Following bead purification, Illumina adapters were added by a secondary multiplex PCR, and the libraries were gel-purified between 200 and 400 bp. Libraries carried internal 6-nucleotide barcodes used for demultiplexing. Sequencing of libraries was performed on an Illumina MiSeq with 2x220 or 2x250 nucleotide paired-end reads. From the authors' description of their analysis: Paired reads were merged using FLASH 1.2.11 and aligned with BWA-MEM to the GRCh37 human genome, and TRA and TRB reads were then extracted. V and J assignment used an IMGT-derived reference of cassette sequences and CDR3 motifs that included pseudogenes. Reads were translated in three frames, and productive CDR3s were defined as those with a C...FGXG motif and no stop codons. Unique combinations of V-J cassette pair and CDR3 amino acid sequence were defined as clonotypes. Reads were filtered by Hamming distance, with the threshold set by the sequence error rate of each sample in mapped regions. The public reads were reanalyzed by TCRdb: fastp trimming at Q25, MiXCR alignment, in-frame beta chains only. Rows with a matching CDR3 protein are joined into one entry that keeps the most common DNA and genes. These V and J calls are TCRdb output, not the study's own analysis. The sample table lists about 400,000 distinct CDR3 sequences, roughly 41% of them with a count of one. The ten largest clonotypes hold 12% of the sample.

Material: glioma tissue, nonneoplastic brain tissue, or PBMCs (not recorded which). In this chain, TRBV7-2 is recombined with TRBJ2-1; tentative D gene TRBD2, with 5 bases matching. This TCR was recovered from a human donor with low-grade glioma or glioblastoma, undergoing nonglioma brain surgery, or in good health (not recorded which). CDR3 reads: CASSLEETSGSYNEQFF. The DNA is as follows: TGTGCCAGCAGCTTAGAGGAGACAAGCGGCTCCTACAATGAGCAGTTCTTC.